This T cell receptor (beta chain) was found in a study of T cell clonotyping in hematopoietic cell transplantation. Study details: Cytoreduction preceded collection of pretransplant recipient samples.

Only in-frame clones appear in the TCRdb table, and some are missing; sequencing was by immunoSEQ multiplex PCR. The table includes approximately 44,000 clones, less than 85% detected once. This CDR3 spans 13 amino acids. V lost 7 bases, J lost 3 bases, and 3 bases stayed unmatched. Germline V gene lookup returns CDR1 MNHEY and CDR2 SVGAGI. Time point denoted: recipient sample about 28 days before transplant, after cytoreduction. Broader study findings: Cells were unsorted, so CD4 and CD8 contributions were not separated. Recipient TCR diversity dropped after transplant; expanded clonotypes rose from day 30 to 180.

A remark on this clone: Its antigen is currently unknown.

This specimen consisted of peripheral blood mononuclear cells, obtained before stem cell transplant. The chain uses TRBV6-5 and TRBJ2-7, with 10 bases aligning to TRBD1. This receptor was identified in a man aged 55 to 70 with acute myeloid leukemia. Some clones in this sample may be carry-over from other donors' samples. In nucleotides, the CDR3 is TGTGCCAGCAACCGGGACAGGGGCTACGAGCAGTACTTC. It codes for CASNRDRGYEQYF.